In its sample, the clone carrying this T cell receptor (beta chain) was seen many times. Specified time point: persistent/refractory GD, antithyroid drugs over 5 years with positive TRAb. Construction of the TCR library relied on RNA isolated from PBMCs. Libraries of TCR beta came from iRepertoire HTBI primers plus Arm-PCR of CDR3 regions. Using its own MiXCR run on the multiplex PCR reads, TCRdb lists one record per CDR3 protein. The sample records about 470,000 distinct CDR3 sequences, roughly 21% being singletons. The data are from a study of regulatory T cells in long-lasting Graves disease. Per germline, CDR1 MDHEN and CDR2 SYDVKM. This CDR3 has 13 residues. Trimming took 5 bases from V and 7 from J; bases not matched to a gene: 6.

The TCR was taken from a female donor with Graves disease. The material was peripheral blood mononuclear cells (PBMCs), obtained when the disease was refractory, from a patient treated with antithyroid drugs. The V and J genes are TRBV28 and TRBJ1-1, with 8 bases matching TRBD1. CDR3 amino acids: CASSPSDRVEAFF. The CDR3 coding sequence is TGTGCCAGCAGTCCCTCGGACAGGGTTGAAGCTTTCTTT.